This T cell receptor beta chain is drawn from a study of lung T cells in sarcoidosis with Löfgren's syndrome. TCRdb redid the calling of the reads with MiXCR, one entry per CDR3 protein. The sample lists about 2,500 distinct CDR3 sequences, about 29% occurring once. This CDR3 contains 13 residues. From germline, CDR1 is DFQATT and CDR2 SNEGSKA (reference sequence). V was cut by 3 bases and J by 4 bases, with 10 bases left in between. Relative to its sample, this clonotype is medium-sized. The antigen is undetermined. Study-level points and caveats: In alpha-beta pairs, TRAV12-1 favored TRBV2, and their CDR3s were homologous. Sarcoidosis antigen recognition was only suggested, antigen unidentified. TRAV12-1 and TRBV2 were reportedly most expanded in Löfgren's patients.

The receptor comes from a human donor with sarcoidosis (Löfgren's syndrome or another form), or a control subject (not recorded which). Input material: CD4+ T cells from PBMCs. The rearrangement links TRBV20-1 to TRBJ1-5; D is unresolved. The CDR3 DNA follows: TGCAGTGCTAGGAAGGATGGGAATCAGCCCCAGCATTTT. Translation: CSARKDGNQPQHF.